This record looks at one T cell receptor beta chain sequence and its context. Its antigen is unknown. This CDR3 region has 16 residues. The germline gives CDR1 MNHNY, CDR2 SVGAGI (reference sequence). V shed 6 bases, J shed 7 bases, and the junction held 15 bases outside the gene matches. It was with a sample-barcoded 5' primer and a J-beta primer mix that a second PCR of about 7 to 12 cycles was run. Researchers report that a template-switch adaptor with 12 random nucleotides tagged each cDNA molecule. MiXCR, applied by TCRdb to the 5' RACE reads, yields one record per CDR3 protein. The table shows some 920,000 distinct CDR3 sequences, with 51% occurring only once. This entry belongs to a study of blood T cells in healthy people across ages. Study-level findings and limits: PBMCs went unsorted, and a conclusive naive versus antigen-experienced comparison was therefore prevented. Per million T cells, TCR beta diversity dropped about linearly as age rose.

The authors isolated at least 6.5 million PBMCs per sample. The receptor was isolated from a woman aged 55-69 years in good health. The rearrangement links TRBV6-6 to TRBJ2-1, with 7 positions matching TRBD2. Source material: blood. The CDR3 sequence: CASSSARASGSNEQFF. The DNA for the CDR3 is TGTGCCAGCAGCTCCGCCCGGGCTAGCGGATCTAATGAGCAGTTCTTC.